A selection of T cell receptor beta chains follows, all from one sample in a study of OX40 agonist ivuxolimab in advanced cancers. Repertoires were generated with immunoSEQ multiplex PCR, while TCRdb's copy carries only in-frame clones and drops some. Among about 90,000 clones, 85% to 90% were seen once, and the ten largest hold 7.4%. The sequenced sample was CD4+ or CD8+ T cells sorted from blood, obtained in a trial of the OX40 agonist ivuxolimab. Every receptor here comes from an adult with an advanced solid tumor such as melanoma, head and neck, liver or kidney cancer. The CDR3 runs from the conserved cysteine through the conserved F or W. The D gene is left open where the match is weak. The size of a clone is reported for some rows only, either as once, few or many, or as a class for expanded clones.

clone_size d_call j_call v_call cdr3_aa cdr3_nt
NA NA TRBJ1-5 TRBV21-1 CATTSGQNSNQPQHF TGTGCCACCACCTCTGGACAGAATAGCAATCAGCCCCAGCATTTT
NA NA TRBJ2-5 TRBV9 CASSGSQGQTQYF TGTGCCAGCAGCGGCTCACAGGGTCAGACCCAGTACTTC
NA NA TRBJ2-3 TRBV30 CAWSRGDTDTQYF TGTGCCTGGAGCCGGGGAGATACAGATACGCAGTATTTT
NA TRBD1 TRBJ2-2 TRBV5-1 CASRQGAHGELFF TGCGCCAGCAGACAGGGGGCCCACGGGGAGCTGTTTTTT
NA NA TRBJ2-7 TRBV10-3 CAISESADKPSNEQYF TGTGCCATCAGTGAGTCAGCGGACAAACCGAGCAACGAGCAGTACTTC
NA NA TRBJ1-4 TRBV7-9 CASSPNEKLFF TGTGCCAGCAGCCCTAACGAAAAACTGTTTTTT
NA NA TRBJ2-7 TRBV6-1 CASSEALTFSYEQYF TGTGCCAGCAGTGAAGCGTTGACTTTCTCCTACGAGCAGTACTTC
NA TRBD1 TRBJ2-1 TRBV2 CASSEYRGPYNEQFF TGTGCCAGCAGTGAATACAGGGGGCCTTACAATGAGCAGTTCTTC
NA TRBD1 TRBJ1-4 TRBV9 CASSARTGSNEKLFF TGTGCCAGCAGCGCGCGGACAGGGTCGAATGAAAAACTGTTTTTT
NA NA TRBJ1-2 TRBV6-5 CASSPTMSSGYGYTF TGTGCCAGCAGTCCTACTATGTCCAGCGGCTATGGCTACACCTTC
NA NA TRBJ1-5 TRBV10-2 CASSENWGSNQPQHF TGCGCCAGCAGTGAGAATTGGGGTAGCAATCAGCCCCAGCATTTT
NA NA TRBJ2-7 TRBV7-2 CASSSGHRLYEQYF TGTGCCAGCAGCTCGGGACACCGTCTCTACGAGCAGTACTTC
NA TRBD2 TRBJ2-1 TRBV11-3 CASSLGASGYNEQFF TGTGCCAGCAGCTTAGGCGCTAGCGGCTACAATGAGCAGTTCTTC
NA NA TRBJ2-6 TRBV30 CAWSEGFSGANVLTF TGTGCCTGGAGTGAAGGCTTCTCTGGGGCCAACGTCCTGACTTTC
NA NA TRBJ2-7 TRBV30 CAWSHSSYEQYF TGTGCCTGGAGTCACAGTTCCTACGAGCAGTACTTC
NA TRBD1 TRBJ2-7 TRBV2 CASRQQGSNEQYF TGTGCCAGCAGGCAACAGGGGAGCAACGAGCAGTACTTC
NA TRBD1 TRBJ2-1 TRBV9 CASSVSGTGLYNEQFF TGTGCCAGCAGCGTCAGCGGGACAGGGCTCTACAATGAGCAGTTCTTC
NA TRBD1 TRBJ1-1 TRBV30 CASDRGGTEAFF TGTGCCTCGGACAGGGGCGGCACTGAAGCTTTCTTT
NA NA TRBJ1-2 TRBV7-9 CASSLSDGYTF TGTGCCAGCAGCTTGTCGGATGGCTACACCTTC
NA NA TRBJ2-1 TRBV4-1 CASSQPYRGTRGNEQFF TGCGCCAGCAGCCAACCCTACCGGGGGACCCGGGGGAATGAGCAGTTCTTC
once NA TRBJ2-1 TRBV27 CASSLYNEQFF TGTGCCAGCAGCCTATACAATGAGCAGTTCTTC
NA NA TRBJ1-6 TRBV28 CASSLWVDSPLHF TGTGCCAGCAGTTTATGGGTGGATTCACCCCTCCACTTT
once TRBD2 TRBJ2-5 TRBV27 CASSLYASGSRETQYF TGTGCCAGCAGTTTATATGCCAGCGGGAGTCGAGAGACCCAGTACTTC
once NA TRBJ2-1 TRBV5-6 CASSRWPSSYNEQFF TGTGCCAGCAGTCGGTGGCCTTCCTCCTACAATGAGCAGTTCTTC